Below, 30 T cell receptor beta chains from the same sample are listed, as sequenced in a study of shared clonotypes between healthy human individuals. CD8 cells regarded as naive lacked CD45RO, were positively chosen for CCR7, and omitted terminally differentiated effector memory CD45RA+ cells. Data came from immunoSEQ multiplex PCR; TCRdb stores just in-frame clones and leaves some out. The table includes about 2.1 million clones, 90% to 95% detected once. Input material: naive CD8+ T cells from PBMCs. Source of these receptors: a man younger than 30 in good health. Some clones in this sample may be carry-over from other donors' samples.

V gene TRBV2 combines with J gene TRBJ2-3; the match to TRBD2 covers 10 bases. Losses at the gene ends were 6 bases for V and 1 base for J; bases not matched to a gene: 4. The length of the CDR3 is 15 residues. From germline, CDR1 is SNHLY and CDR2 FYNNEI. CDR3 region: CASRLLAGRTDTQYF. The DNA for the CDR3 is TGTGCCAGCAGGTTACTAGCGGGACGCACAGATACGCAGTATTTT.

This chain connects TRBV7-8 to TRBJ1-3; D uncertain. V was clipped by 5 bases and J by 4 bases, with 12 bases between them. The CDR3 has 14 residues. Germline CDR1 and CDR2: SGHVS and FQNEAQ. This chain's CDR3 is CASSPGPTGNTIYF. CDR3 DNA sequence: TGTGCCAGCAGCCCAGGACCGACGGGAAACACCATATATTTT.

The CDR3 region is CASAPGGGSNQPQHF. The CDR3 DNA is TGTGCCAGCGCTCCTGGGGGGGGCAGCAATCAGCCCCAGCATTTT. This chain joins TRBV9 and TRBJ1-5, with D possibly TRBD1 on 6 matching bases. From germline, CDR1 is SGDLS and CDR2 YYNGEE. Trimming removed 7 bases at V and 1 base at J, with 15 bases between. CDR3 size: 15 residues.

The V call is TRBV4-3, the J call TRBJ2-7, with D uncertain. This CDR3 has 15 residues. Trimming left V 0 bases short and J 2 bases short, with 11 bases between. Per the germline V gene, CDR1 is LGHNA and CDR2 is YSLEER. In DNA form, the CDR3 reads TGCGCCAGCAGCCAAGATCGCGACCTTCCCTACGAGCAGTACTTC. Amino acids: CASSQDRDLPYEQYF.

This chain links TRBV9 with TRBJ2-1; 9 bases are a match to TRBD1. The CDR3 totals 18 residues. Trimming removed 4 bases from V and 3 bases from J; junction bases left unmatched: 14. Germline loops: CDR1 SGDLS, CDR2 YYNGEE. The CDR3 DNA reads TGTGCCAGCAGCTATTCGATATTACAGGGGGCTAACTACAATGAGCAGTTCTTC. It codes for CASSYSILQGANYNEQFF. The full variable domain, in which reference TRBV9 and TRBJ2-1 provide the parts outside the CDR3, is DSGVTQTPKHLITATGQRVTLRCSPRSGDLSVYWYQQSLDQGLQFLIQYYNGEERAKGNILERFSAQQFPDLHSELNLSSLELGDSALYFCASSYSILQGANYNEQFFGPGTRLTVL.

This clone occurred once. The chain has TRBV25-1 and TRBJ1-2; D unclear. CDR3 length equals 15 residues. Germline CDR1 is MGHDK and CDR2 is SYGVNS. Trimming shortened V by 1 base and J by 3 bases, and 12 bases separated the two germline ends. In nucleotides, the CDR3 is TGTGCCAGCAGTGAATCCCCAGGTTCCTACTATGGCTACACCTTC. This translates into CASSESPGSYYGYTF.

V gene TRBV6-5 combines with J gene TRBJ2-1; 7 bases fit TRBD2. Trimming took 5 bases from V and 3 from J; bases not matched to a gene: 4. CDR1 is MNHEY and CDR2 is SVGAGI in the germline V gene. The CDR3 is made up of 14 amino acids. For the CDR3, the DNA is TGTGCCAGCAGTCCTAGCGGAAACTACAATGAGCAGTTCTTC. Protein product: CASSPSGNYNEQFF.

V usage is TRBV7-9 and J usage is TRBJ2-7; a weak D match, TRBD2 (5 bases). The CDR3 totals 16 residues. Germline V gives CDR1 SEHNR, CDR2 FQNEAQ (reference sequence). V was shortened by 5 bases and J by 2 bases, with 19 bases between the two germline ends. The CDR3 loop reads CASSLSGTRNAYEQYF. The CDR3 nucleotides are TGTGCCAGCAGCCTCTCGGGAACAAGAAATGCCTACGAGCAGTACTTC.

The V call is TRBV29-1, the J call TRBJ2-7, with D tentatively TRBD2 (5 bases). Germline lookup yields CDR1 SQVTM and CDR2 ANQGSEA. The CDR3 covers 13 residues. V gave up 7 bases and J gave up 0 bases, with 13 bases separating them. The CDR3 nucleotides are TGCAGCGCCGAGGGCCTGGACTCCTACGAGCAGTACTTC. Translated: CSAEGLDSYEQYF.

V is TRBV5-1 and J is TRBJ1-1, with a weak D call TRBD1 (6 bases). From germline, CDR1 is SGHRS and CDR2 YFSETQ. CDR3 size: 11 residues. V was cut by 7 bases and J by 10 bases, with 14 bases left in between. The CDR3 DNA sequence: TGCGCCAGCTGGGGGGCAAGGGGAGCTTTCTTT. Amino acids: CASWGARGAFF.

V and J are TRBV6-5 and TRBJ2-7; 10 nucleotides agree with TRBD1. Per the germline V gene, CDR1 is MNHEY and CDR2 is SVGAGI. V lost 5 bases and J lost 3; bases outside the gene matches: 4. There are 14 residues in the CDR3. CDR3 bases: TGTGCCAGCAGTGCCTGGACAGGGGGCTACGAGCAGTACTTC. Amino acids: CASSAWTGGYEQYF.

The chain employs TRBV7-6 and TRBJ1-2, with a possible D match to TRBD1 (5 bases). V dropped 10 bases and J dropped 2 bases, with 14 bases sitting between them. The CDR3 consists of 13 residues. The germline CDR1 and CDR2 sequences are SGHVS and FNYEAQ. The CDR3 bases are TGTGCCACTTCCAACCGGGGGAACTATGGCTACACCTTC. This gives the protein CATSNRGNYGYTF.

The chain combines TRBV9 with TRBJ1-4; the D is unclear. Germline V gives CDR1 SGDLS, CDR2 YYNGEE. The V end lost 0 bases, the J end lost 8 bases, and 14 bases lay between the germline ends. The CDR3 sequence is 15 residues long. This CDR3 reads CASSVATSEGEKLFF. CDR3 DNA: TGTGCCAGCAGCGTAGCCACCAGCGAGGGAGAAAAACTGTTTTTT.

This chain links TRBV27 with TRBJ2-3; possibly TRBD1 for D (5 bases). The CDR3 has 16 residues. Germline V gene sequence: CDR1 MNHEY, CDR2 SMNVEV (reference sequence). V lost 1 base and J 4 bases, leaving 15 bases between the germline ends. This chain's CDR3 is CASSLFVGASADTQYF. The CDR3 nucleotides are TGTGCCAGCAGTTTATTTGTAGGGGCATCGGCAGATACGCAGTATTTT.

The chain is built from TRBV9 and TRBJ2-3; D is perhaps TRBD1 (6 bases). The germline V gene has CDR1 SGDLS and CDR2 YYNGEE. The CDR3 contains 15 residues. The V end lost 4 bases, the J end lost 2 bases, and 14 bases lay between the germline ends. The CDR3 sequence is CASSPWTASTDTQYF. CDR3 bases: TGTGCCAGCAGCCCCTGGACAGCGTCCACAGATACGCAGTATTTT.

This chain joins TRBV27 and TRBJ2-7; 8 nucleotides align to TRBD1. This CDR3 spans 13 amino acids. Germline CDR1 and CDR2: MNHEY and SMNVEV (reference sequence). J lost 4 bases, V lost 7 bases, and 6 bases had no gene match. CDR3 sequence reads: CASKGTGDYEQYF. For the CDR3, the DNA is TGTGCCAGCAAGGGGACAGGAGATTACGAGCAGTACTTC.

The chain combines TRBV28 with TRBJ2-5; D uncertain. This CDR3 is 15 amino acids long. The germline V gene encodes CDR1 MDHEN and CDR2 SYDVKM. V was shortened by 1 base and J by 5 bases, with 14 bases between the two germline ends. The CDR3 DNA follows: TGTGCCAGCAGTTTATTCACAGAAGGATTCGAGACCCAGTACTTC. This sequence encodes CASSLFTEGFETQYF. Looking up the rest from reference TRBV28 and TRBJ2-5 gives the full variable domain: DVKVTQSSRYLVKRTGEKVFLECVQDMDHENMFWYRQDPGLGLRLIYFSYDVKMKEKGDIPEGYSVSREKKERFSLILESASTNQTSMYLCASSLFTEGFETQYFGPGTRLLVL.

J is TRBJ2-7 and V is TRBV28; D possibly corresponds to TRBD2 (6 bases). V lost 2 bases and J lost 0, with 17 bases in between. The CDR3 is 17 residues long. Germline lookup yields CDR1 MDHEN and CDR2 SYDVKM. The CDR3 region is CASSLNLGTSSSYEQYF. In nucleotides, the CDR3 is TGTGCCAGCAGTTTAAACCTCGGGACTTCGAGCTCCTACGAGCAGTACTTC.

The chain joins TRBV5-4 to TRBJ1-1; 7 positions match TRBD1. Germline V gene sequence: CDR1 SGHNT, CDR2 YYREEE (reference sequence). Unmatched junction bases numbered 11, after V lost 1 base and J lost 5 bases. The CDR3 consists of 16 residues. The CDR3 sequence is CASSLRGLSSGTEAFF. DNA of the CDR3: TGTGCCAGCAGCTTGAGGGGGCTTAGCTCGGGGACTGAAGCTTTCTTT.

The V and J genes are TRBV5-6 and TRBJ2-1, with D perhaps TRBD2 (6 bases). Per the germline V gene, CDR1 is SGHDT and CDR2 is YYEEEE. The CDR3 has 17 amino acids. Trimming cost V 4 bases and J 0 bases, with 17 bases left between them. The CDR3 region is CASSPSRGTSSYNEQFF. Written as DNA, the CDR3 is TGTGCCAGCAGCCCGAGCCGCGGGACTTCCTCCTACAATGAGCAGTTCTTC.

The V gene is TRBV27, the J gene TRBJ1-5; the D gene is possibly TRBD1 (5 bases). The CDR3 extends over 17 amino acids. Looked up from germline, CDR1 is MNHEY and CDR2 is SMNVEV (reference sequence). The V end was cut by 6 bases, the J end by 7 bases, with 25 bases between. The CDR3 sequence is CASSRQPGIGFKQPQHF. The CDR3 DNA reads as TGTGCCAGCAGCCGACAACCAGGGATAGGTTTTAAGCAGCCCCAGCATTTT.

The V call is TRBV4-1, the J call TRBJ2-3; 7 nucleotides agree with TRBD2. V lost 7 bases to trimming and J lost 2 bases; unmatched junction nucleotides: 6. The CDR3 has 14 residues. The germline V gene has CDR1 MGHRA and CDR2 YSYEKL. CDR3 sequence (DNA): TGCGCCAGCAACCGACTAGCAATCACAGATACGCAGTATTTT. Translated: CASNRLAITDTQYF.

The V and J genes are TRBV6-1 and TRBJ1-2; possibly TRBD1 for D (6 bases). The V gene lost 5 bases and the J gene lost 6 bases, with 16 bases spanning the gap. The CDR3 runs to 14 residues. The germline gives CDR1 MNHNS, CDR2 SASEGT. CDR3 sequence reads: CASSPSGTYHGYTF. The DNA for the CDR3 is TGTGCCAGCAGTCCCTCCGGGACATACCATGGCTACACCTTC.

This rearrangement joins TRBV10-3 to TRBJ2-7; maybe TRBD1 (6 bases). V lost 6 bases, J lost 5 bases, and 11 bases lay in between. Germline V gives CDR1 ENHRY, CDR2 SYGVKD. The CDR3 totals 12 residues. The CDR3 sequence: CAIRQGSHEQYF. The CDR3 nucleotides read TGTGCCATCAGACAGGGTTCCCACGAGCAGTACTTC.

This rearrangement joins TRBV11-2 to TRBJ2-5; 7 positions match TRBD1. There are 15 residues in the CDR3. The J segment lost 1 base and the V segment lost 5 bases, leaving 7 bases of the junction unmatched. CDR1 is SGHAT and CDR2 is FQNNGV in the germline V gene. CDR3 protein: CASSPRAGGQETQYF. In DNA form, the CDR3 reads TGTGCCAGCAGCCCAAGAGCAGGGGGCCAAGAGACCCAGTACTTC.

V is TRBV28 and J is TRBJ2-5, with 7 bases aligning to TRBD1. Germline loops: CDR1 MDHEN, CDR2 SYDVKM. V gave up 1 base and J gave up 3 bases; unmatched junction bases: 11. The CDR3 is 17 amino acids. CDR3: CASSLSALLGTEETQYF. The CDR3 coding sequence is TGTGCCAGCAGTTTATCAGCATTACTGGGGACAGAAGAGACCCAGTACTTC.

This clone was recorded once. The chain couples TRBV5-8 to TRBJ2-2; unclear D gene. CDR1 is SGHTS and CDR2 is YDEGEE in the germline V gene. This CDR3 region has 13 residues. V lost 6 bases, J lost 5 bases, and 11 bases lay in between. CDR3 nucleotides: TGTGCCAGCATCATGGGTCGAACCGGGGAGCTGTTTTTT. Translated, it gives CASIMGRTGELFF.

This rearrangement joins TRBV4-1 to TRBJ2-7; D unclear. There are 14 residues in the CDR3. Germline V CDR1 and CDR2: MGHRA, YSYEKL. The V gene lost 8 bases and the J gene lost 5 bases, with 19 bases spanning the gap. CDR3 sequence reads: CASAPISVVDEQYF. The CDR3 DNA sequence: TGCGCCAGCGCTCCGATCTCGGTTGTGGACGAGCAGTACTTC.

This clone has more than one count but fewer than ten. The chain carries TRBV19 and TRBJ1-1, with a possible D match to TRBD1 (5 bases). The ends were cut back, 10 bases at V and 4 bases at J, with 13 bases in the middle. Germline V gene data show CDR1 as LNHDA and CDR2 as SQIVND (reference sequence). CDR3 length: 12 residues. CDR3 amino acids: CAIRSGATEAFF. CDR3 nucleotide sequence: TGTGCCATTAGGTCCGGGGCCACTGAAGCTTTCTTT.

The rearrangement uses TRBV29-1 and TRBJ2-1; D remains ambiguous. Germline loops: CDR1 SQVTM, CDR2 ANQGSEA. CDR3 length: 12 amino acids. The CDR3 protein is CTASTYGWEQFF. The CDR3 DNA follows: TGCACCGCAAGCACTTATGGTTGGGAGCAGTTCTTC.